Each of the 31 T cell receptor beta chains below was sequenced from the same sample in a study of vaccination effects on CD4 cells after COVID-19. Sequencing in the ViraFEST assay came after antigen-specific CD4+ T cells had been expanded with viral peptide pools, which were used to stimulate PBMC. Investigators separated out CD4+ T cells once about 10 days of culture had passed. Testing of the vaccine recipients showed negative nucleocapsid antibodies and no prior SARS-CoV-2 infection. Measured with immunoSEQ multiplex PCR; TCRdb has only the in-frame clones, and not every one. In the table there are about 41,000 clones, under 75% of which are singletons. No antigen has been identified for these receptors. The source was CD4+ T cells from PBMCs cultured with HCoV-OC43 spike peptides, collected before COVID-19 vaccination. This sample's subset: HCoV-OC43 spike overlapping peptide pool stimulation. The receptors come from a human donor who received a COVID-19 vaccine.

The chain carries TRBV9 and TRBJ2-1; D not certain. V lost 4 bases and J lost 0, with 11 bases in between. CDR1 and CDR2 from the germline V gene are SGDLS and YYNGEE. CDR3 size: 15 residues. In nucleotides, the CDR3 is TGTGCCAGCAGCCCTCAGGATAGCTCCTACAATGAGCAGTTCTTC. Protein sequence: CASSPQDSSYNEQFF.

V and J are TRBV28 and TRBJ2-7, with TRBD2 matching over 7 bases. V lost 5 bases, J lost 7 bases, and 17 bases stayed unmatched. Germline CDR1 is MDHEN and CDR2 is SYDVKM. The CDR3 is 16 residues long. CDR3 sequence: CASSTPTGRPNWEQYF. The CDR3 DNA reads TGTGCCAGCAGTACCCCAACCGGGAGGCCCAATTGGGAGCAGTACTTC.

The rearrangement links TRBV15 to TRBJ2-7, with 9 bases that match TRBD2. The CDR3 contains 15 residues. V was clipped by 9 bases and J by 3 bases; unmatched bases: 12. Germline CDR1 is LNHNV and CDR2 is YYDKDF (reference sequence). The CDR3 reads CATTPGLAGSYEQYF. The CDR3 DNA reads TGTGCCACTACACCGGGGCTAGCGGGAAGCTACGAGCAGTACTTC.

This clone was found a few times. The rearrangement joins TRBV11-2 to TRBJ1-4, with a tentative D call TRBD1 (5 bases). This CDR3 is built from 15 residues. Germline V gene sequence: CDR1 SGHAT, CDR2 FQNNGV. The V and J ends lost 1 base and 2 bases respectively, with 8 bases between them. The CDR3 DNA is TGTGCCAGCAGCTTAGTGGGGGGGACTAATGAAAAACTGTTTTTT. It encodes CASSLVGGTNEKLFF.

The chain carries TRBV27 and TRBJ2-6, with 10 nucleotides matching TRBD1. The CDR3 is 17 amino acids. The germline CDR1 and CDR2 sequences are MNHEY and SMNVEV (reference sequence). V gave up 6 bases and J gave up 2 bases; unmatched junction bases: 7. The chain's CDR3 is CASRPGQGEPGANVLTF. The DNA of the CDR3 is TGTGCCAGCAGGCCCGGACAGGGGGAACCTGGGGCCAACGTCCTGACTTTC.

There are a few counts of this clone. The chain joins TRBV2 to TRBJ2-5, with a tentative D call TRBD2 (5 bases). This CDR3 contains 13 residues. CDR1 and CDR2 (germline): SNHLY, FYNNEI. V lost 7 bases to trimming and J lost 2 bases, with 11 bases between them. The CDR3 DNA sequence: TGTGCCAGCACCCGTCCGGGGCAAGAGACCCAGTACTTC. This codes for CASTRPGQETQYF. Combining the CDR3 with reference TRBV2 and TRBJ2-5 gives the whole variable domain EPEVTQTPSHQVTQMGQEVILRCVPISNHLYFYWYRQILGQKVEFLVSFYNNEISEKSEIFDDQFSVERPDGSNFTLKIRSTKLEDSAMYFCASTRPGQETQYFGPGTRLLVL.

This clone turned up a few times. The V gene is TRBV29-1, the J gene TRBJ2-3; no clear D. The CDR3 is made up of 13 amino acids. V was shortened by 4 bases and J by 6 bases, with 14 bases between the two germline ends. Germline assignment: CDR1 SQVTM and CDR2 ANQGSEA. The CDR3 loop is CSVVYIVGDTQYF. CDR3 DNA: TGCAGCGTTGTGTACATAGTCGGTGATACGCAGTATTTT.

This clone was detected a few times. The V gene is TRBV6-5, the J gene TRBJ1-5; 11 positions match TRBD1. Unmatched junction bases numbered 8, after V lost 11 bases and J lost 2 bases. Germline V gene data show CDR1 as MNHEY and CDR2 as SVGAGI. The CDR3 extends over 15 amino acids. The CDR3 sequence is CAVGTDRGRNQPQHF. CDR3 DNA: TGTGCCGTGGGAACGGACAGGGGGCGCAATCAGCCCCAGCATTTT.

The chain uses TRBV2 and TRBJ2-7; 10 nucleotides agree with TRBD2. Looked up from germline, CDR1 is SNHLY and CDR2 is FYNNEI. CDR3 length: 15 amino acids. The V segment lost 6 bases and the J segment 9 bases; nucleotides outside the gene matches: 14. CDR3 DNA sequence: TGTGCCAGCAGGAAACCGGGACTAGCGCGGAGTGCGCAGTACTTC. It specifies CASRKPGLARSAQYF.

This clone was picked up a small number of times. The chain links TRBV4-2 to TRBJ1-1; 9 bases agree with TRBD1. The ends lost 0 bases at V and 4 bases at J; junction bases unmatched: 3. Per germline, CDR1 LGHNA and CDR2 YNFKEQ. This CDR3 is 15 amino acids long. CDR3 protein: CASSQDGTGITEAFF. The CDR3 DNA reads TGTGCCAGCAGCCAAGATGGGACAGGGATCACTGAAGCTTTCTTT.

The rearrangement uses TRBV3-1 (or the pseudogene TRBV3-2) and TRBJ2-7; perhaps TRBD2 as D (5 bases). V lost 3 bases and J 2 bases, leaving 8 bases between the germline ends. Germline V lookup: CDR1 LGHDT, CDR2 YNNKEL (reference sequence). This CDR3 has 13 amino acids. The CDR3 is CASSQRGPYEQYF. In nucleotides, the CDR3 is TGTGCCAGCAGCCAGCGAGGGCCCTACGAGCAGTACTTC.

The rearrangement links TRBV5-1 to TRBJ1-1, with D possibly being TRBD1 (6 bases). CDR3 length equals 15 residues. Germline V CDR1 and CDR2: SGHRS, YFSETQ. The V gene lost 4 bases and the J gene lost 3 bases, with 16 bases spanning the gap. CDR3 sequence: CASSAFSGTHTEAFF. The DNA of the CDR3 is TGCGCCAGCAGCGCGTTTTCCGGGACACACACTGAAGCTTTCTTT.

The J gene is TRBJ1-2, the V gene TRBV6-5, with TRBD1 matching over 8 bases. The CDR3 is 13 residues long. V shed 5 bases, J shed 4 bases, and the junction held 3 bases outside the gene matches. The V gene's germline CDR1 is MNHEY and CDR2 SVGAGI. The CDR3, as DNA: TGTGCCAGCAGTAGGACAGGGCCCTATGGCTACACCTTC. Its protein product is CASSRTGPYGYTF.

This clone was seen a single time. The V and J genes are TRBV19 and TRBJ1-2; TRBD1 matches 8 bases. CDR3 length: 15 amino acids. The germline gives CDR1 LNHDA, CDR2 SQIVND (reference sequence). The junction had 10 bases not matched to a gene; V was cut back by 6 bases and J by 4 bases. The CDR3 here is CASSPDRERPYGYTF. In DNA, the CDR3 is TGTGCCAGTAGCCCGGACAGGGAGAGACCCTATGGCTACACCTTC.

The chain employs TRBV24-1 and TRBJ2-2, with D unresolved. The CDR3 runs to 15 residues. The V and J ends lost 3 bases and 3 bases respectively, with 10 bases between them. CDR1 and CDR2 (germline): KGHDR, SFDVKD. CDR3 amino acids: CATSDRMGDTGELFF. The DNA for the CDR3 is TGTGCCACCAGTGATAGGATGGGCGACACCGGGGAGCTGTTTTTT.

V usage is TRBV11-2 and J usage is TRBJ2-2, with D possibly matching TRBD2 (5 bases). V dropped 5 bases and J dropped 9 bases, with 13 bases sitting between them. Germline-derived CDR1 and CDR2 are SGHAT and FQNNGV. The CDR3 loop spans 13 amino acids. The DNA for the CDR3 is TGTGCCAGCAGCGACGGACTCCTGAGGGAGCTGTTTTTT. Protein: CASSDGLLRELFF.

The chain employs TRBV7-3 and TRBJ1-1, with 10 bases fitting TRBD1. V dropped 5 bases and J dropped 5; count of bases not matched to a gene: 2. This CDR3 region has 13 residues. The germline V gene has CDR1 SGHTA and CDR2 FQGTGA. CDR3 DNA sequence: TGTGCCAGCAGCCGGACAGGGGGTACTGAAGCTTTCTTT. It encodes CASSRTGGTEAFF.

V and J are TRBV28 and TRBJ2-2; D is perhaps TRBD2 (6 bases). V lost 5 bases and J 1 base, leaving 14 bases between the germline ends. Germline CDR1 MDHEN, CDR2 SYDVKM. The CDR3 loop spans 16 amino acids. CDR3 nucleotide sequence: TGTGCCAGCAGTCCACCGGGACTCCTGAACACCGGGGAGCTGTTTTTT. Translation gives CASSPPGLLNTGELFF.

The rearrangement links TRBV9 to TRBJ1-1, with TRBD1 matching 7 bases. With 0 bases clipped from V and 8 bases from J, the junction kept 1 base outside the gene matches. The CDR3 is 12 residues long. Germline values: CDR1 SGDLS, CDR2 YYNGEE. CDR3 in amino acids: CASSVGDREAFF. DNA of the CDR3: TGTGCCAGCAGCGTAGGGGACAGAGAAGCTTTCTTT. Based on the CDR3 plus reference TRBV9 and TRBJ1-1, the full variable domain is DSGVTQTPKHLITATGQRVTLRCSPRSGDLSVYWYQQSLDQGLQFLIQYYNGEERAKGNILERFSAQQFPDLHSELNLSSLELGDSALYFCASSVGDREAFFGQGTRLTVV.

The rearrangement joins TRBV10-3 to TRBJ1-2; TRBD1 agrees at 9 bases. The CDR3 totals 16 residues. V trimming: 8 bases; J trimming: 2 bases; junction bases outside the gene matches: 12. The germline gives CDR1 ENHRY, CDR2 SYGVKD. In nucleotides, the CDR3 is TGTGCCATCCCTCAGACTCGGACAGGGGAGAACTATGGCTACACCTTC. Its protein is CAIPQTRTGENYGYTF.

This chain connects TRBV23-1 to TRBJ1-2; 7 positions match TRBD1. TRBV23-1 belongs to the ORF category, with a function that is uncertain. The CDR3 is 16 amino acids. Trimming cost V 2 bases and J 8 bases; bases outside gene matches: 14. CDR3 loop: CASSQPFDREIGGYTF. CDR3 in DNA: TGCGCCAGCAGTCAACCGTTTGACAGGGAAATTGGAGGCTACACCTTC.

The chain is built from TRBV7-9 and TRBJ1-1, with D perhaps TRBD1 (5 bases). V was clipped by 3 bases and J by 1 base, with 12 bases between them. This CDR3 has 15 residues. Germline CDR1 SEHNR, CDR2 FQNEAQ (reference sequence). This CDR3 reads CASSFSWTQNTEAFF. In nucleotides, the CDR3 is TGTGCCAGCAGCTTTTCCTGGACACAGAACACTGAAGCTTTCTTT.

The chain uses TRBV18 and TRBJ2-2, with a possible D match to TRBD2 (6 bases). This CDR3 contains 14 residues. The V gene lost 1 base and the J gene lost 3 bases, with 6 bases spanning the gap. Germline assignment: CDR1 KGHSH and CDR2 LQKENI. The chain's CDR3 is CASSPRDYTGELFF. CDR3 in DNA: TGTGCCAGCTCACCACGGGACTACACCGGGGAGCTGTTTTTT.

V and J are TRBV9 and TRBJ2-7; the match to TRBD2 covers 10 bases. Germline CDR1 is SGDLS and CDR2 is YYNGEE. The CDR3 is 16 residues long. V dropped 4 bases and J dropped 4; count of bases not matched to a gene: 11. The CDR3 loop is CASSPRTSGGKYEQYF. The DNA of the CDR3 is TGTGCCAGCAGCCCCCGGACTAGCGGAGGGAAGTACGAGCAGTACTTC.

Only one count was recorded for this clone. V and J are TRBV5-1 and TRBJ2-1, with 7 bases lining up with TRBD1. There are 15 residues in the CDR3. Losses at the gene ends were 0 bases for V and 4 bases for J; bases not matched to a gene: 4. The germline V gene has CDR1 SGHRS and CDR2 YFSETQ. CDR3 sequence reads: CASSLVGTEYNEQFF. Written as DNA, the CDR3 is TGCGCCAGCAGCTTGGTGGGGACAGAGTACAATGAGCAGTTCTTC.

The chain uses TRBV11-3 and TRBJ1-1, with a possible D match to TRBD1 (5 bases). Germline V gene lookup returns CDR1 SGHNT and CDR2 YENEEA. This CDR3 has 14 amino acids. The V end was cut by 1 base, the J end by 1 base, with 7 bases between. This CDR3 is CASSLGGPNTEAFF. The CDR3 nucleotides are TGTGCCAGCAGCTTAGGGGGCCCGAACACTGAAGCTTTCTTT.

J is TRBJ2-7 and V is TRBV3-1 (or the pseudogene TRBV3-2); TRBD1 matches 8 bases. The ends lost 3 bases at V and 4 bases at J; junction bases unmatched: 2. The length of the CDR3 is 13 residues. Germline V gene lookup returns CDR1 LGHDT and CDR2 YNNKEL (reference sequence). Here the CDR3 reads CASSHQGAYEQYF. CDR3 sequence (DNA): TGTGCCAGCAGCCACCAGGGGGCTTACGAGCAGTACTTC.

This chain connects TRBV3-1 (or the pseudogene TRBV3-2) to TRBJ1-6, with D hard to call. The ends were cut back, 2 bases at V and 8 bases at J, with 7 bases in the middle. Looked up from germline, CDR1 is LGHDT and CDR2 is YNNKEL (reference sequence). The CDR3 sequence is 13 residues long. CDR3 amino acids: CASSQRMDSPLHF. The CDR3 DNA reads TGTGCCAGCAGCCAAAGGATGGATTCACCCCTCCACTTT.

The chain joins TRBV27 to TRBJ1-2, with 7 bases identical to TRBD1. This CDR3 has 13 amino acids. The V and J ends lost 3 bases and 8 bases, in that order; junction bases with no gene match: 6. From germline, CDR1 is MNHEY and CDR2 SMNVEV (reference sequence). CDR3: CASSFRGGLGYTF. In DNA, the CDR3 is TGTGCCAGCAGTTTTAGAGGGGGCCTCGGCTACACCTTC.

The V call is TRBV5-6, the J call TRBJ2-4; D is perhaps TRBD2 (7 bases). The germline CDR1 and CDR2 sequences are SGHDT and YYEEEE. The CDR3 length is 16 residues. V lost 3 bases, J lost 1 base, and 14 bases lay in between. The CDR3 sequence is CASSYRGARAKNIQYF. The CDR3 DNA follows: TGTGCCAGCAGCTATCGGGGGGCTCGGGCCAAAAACATTCAGTACTTC.

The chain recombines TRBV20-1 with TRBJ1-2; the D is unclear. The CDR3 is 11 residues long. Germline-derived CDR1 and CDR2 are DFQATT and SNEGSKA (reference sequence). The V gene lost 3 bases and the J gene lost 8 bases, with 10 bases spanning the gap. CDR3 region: CSASGQFGYTF. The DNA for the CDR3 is TGCAGTGCTAGTGGGCAGTTCGGCTACACCTTC.